A single T cell receptor (beta chain) is shown here with its context. What it recognizes is unknown. The sample originates from a study of T cell repertoires in cytomegalovirus infection. On the study more broadly: Through public TCR beta signatures, both CMV infection and matching HLA type were indicated.

The CDR3 is made up of 17 amino acids. V lost 2 bases and J lost 2; bases outside the gene matches: 10. Germline loops: CDR1 SGHRS, CDR2 YFSETQ. TCRdb itself ran the reads through MiXCR, one entry per CDR3 protein. The table lists 100,000 to 150,000 distinct CDR3 sequences, around 30% of them singletons, with 58% in the top ten. The chain couples TRBV5-1 to TRBJ2-7; 10 bases line up with TRBD1. The TCR sequence derives from a human donor in good health (CMV status not recorded). Some clones in this sample may be carry-over from other donors' samples. The starting material was CD8+ T cells from cultured PBMCs, obtained from culture after CMV antigen stimulation. The DNA for the CDR3 is TGCGCCAGCAGCTTACCCGACAGGGGGCTCGTAACCTACGAGCAGTACTTC. It translates to CASSLPDRGLVTYEQYF.